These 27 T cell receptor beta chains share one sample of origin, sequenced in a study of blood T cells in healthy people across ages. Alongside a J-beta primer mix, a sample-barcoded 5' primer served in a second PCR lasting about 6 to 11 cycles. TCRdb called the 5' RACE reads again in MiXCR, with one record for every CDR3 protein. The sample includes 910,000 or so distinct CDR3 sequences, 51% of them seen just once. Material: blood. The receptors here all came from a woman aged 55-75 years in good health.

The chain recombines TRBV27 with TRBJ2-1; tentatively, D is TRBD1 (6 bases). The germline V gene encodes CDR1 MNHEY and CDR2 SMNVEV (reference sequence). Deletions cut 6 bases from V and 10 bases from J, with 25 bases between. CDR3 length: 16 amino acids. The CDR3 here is CASRRQTLGASYEQFF. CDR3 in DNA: TGTGCCAGCAGGCGACAGACCCTGGGGGCGTCCTACGAGCAGTTCTTC.

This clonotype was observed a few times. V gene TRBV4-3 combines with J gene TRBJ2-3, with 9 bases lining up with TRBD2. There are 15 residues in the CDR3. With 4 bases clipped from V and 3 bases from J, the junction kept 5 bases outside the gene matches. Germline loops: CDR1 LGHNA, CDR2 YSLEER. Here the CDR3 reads CASSPREGRTDTQYF. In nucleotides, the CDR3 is TGCGCCAGCAGCCCGCGGGAGGGCCGAACAGATACGCAGTATTTT.

The CDR3 nucleotides read TGTGCCAGCAGCTTATATAAATGGTCCCAGGCCAGCGTCTACGAGCAGTACTTC. Translation: CASSLYKWSQASVYEQYF. This chain uses TRBV5-6 with TRBJ2-7, with D uncertain. The V and J ends lost 2 bases and 3 bases respectively, with 24 bases between them. This CDR3 has 18 amino acids. Germline V gives CDR1 SGHDT, CDR2 YYEEEE.

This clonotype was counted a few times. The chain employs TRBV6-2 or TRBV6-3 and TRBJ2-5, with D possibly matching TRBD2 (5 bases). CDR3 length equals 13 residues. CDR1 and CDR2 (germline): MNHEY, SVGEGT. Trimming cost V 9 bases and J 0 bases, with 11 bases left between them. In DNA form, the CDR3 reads TGTGCCAGTAGCGTTACGTACCAAGAGACCCAGTACTTC. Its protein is CASSVTYQETQYF.

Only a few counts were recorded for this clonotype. The CDR3 sequence: CASTSQGQETQYF. DNA of the CDR3: TGCGCCAGCACATCACAGGGGCAAGAGACCCAGTACTTC. This chain connects TRBV5-1 to TRBJ2-5; 7 nucleotides agree with TRBD1. This CDR3 spans 13 amino acids. CDR1 and CDR2 from the germline V gene are SGHRS and YFSETQ. The V gene end was trimmed by 6 bases and the J gene end by 2 bases; junction bases not matched to a gene: 4.

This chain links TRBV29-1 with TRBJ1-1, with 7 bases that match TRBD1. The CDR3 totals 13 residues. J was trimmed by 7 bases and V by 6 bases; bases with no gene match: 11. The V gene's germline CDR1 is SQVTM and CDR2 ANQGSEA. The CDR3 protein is CSVIRQGLNEAFF. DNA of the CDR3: TGCAGCGTAATTAGACAGGGTCTTAATGAAGCTTTCTTT.

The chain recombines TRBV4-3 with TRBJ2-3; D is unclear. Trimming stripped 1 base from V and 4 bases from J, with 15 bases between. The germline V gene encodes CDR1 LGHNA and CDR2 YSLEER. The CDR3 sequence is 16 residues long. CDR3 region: CASSQGWDVRADTQYF. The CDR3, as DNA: TGCGCCAGCAGCCAAGGGTGGGATGTGAGAGCAGATACGCAGTATTTT.

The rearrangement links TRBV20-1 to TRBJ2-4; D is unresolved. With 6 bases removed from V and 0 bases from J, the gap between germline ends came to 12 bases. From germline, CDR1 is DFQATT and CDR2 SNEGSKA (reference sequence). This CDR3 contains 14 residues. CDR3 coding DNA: TGCAGTGCATCCCCCCTAGGAGCCAAAAACATTCAGTACTTC. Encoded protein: CSASPLGAKNIQYF.

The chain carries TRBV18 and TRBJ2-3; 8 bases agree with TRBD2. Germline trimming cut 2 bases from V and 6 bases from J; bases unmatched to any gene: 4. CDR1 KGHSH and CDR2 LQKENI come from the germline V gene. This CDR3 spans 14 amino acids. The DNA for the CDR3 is TGTGCCAGCTCACCAGCGGCTAGCGGGGATACGCAGTATTTT. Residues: CASSPAASGDTQYF.

CDR3 DNA sequence: TGTGCCAGCAGAACCGCGGGGCGTCAGCGTTCACCCCTCCACTTT. Translation gives CASRTAGRQRSPLHF. The chain combines TRBV5-6 with TRBJ1-6; the D gene is possibly TRBD1 (5 bases). Germline lookup yields CDR1 SGHDT and CDR2 YYEEEE. The V and J ends lost 5 bases and 9 bases respectively, with 18 bases between them. This CDR3 has 15 amino acids.

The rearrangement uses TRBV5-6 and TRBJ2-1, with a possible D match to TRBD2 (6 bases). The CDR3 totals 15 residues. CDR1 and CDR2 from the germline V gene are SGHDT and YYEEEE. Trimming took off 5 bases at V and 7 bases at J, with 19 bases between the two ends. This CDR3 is CASSQLDYSRNEQFF. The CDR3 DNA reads TGTGCCAGCAGTCAATTGGACTACTCTAGGAATGAGCAGTTCTTC. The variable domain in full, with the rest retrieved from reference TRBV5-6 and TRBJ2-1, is DAGVTQSPTHLIKTRGQQVTLRCSPKSGHDTVSWYQQALGQGPQFIFQYYEEEERQRGNFPDRFSGHQFPNYSSELNVNALLLGDSALYLCASSQLDYSRNEQFFGPGTRLTVL.

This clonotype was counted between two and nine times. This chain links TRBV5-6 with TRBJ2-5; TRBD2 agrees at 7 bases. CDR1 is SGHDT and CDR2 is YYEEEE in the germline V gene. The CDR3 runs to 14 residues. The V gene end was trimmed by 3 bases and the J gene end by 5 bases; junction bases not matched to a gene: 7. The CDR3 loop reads CASSYLSSGETQYF. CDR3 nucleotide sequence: TGTGCCAGCAGCTACCTGAGTAGCGGGGAGACCCAGTACTTC.

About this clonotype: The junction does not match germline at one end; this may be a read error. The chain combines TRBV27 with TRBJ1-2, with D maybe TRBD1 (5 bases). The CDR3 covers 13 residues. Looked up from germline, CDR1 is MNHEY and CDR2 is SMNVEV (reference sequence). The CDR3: CTSSPPQGGGYTF. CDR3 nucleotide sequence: TGTACCAGCAGTCCACCGCAGGGTGGTGGCTACACCTTC.

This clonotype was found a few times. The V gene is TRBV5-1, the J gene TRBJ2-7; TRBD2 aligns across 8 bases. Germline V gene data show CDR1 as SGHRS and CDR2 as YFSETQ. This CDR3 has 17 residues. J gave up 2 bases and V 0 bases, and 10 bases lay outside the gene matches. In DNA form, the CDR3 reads TGCGCCAGCAGCTTGGGCCTTTCGAGCGGGGGCACCTACGAGCAGTACTTC. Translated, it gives CASSLGLSSGGTYEQYF. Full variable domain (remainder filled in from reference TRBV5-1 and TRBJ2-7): KAGVTQTPRYLIKTRGQQVTLSCSPISGHRSVSWYQQTPGQGLQFLFEYFSETQRNKGNFPGRFSGRQFSNSRSEMNVSTLELGDSALYLCASSLGLSSGGTYEQYFGPGTRLTVT.

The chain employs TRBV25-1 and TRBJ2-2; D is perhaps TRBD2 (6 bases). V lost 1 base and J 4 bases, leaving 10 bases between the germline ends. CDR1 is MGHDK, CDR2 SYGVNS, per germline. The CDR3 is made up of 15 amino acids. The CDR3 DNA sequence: TGTGCCAGCAGTGAATCTTTGGGGGGCACCGGGGAGCTGTTTTTT. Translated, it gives CASSESLGGTGELFF.

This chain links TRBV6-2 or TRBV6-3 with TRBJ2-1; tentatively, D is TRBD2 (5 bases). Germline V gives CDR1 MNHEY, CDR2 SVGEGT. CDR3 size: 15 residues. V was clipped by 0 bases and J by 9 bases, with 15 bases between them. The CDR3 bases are TGTGCCAGCAGTTACTCGAGGAGGACCGGAACTGAGCAGTTCTTC. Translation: CASSYSRRTGTEQFF.

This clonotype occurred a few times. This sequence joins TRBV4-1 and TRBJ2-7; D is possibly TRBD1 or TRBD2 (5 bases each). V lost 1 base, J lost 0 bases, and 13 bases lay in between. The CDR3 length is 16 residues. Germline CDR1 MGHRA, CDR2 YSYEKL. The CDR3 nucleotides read TGCGCCAGCAGCCAAGGTCCGGGGACGGGCTCCTACGAGCAGTACTTC. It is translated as CASSQGPGTGSYEQYF.

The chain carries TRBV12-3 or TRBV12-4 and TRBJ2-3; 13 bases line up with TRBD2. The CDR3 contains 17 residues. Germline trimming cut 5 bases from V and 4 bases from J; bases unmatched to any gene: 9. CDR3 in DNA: TGTGCCAGCAGTCTAGGGACTAGCGGGAATCACGCAGATACGCAGTATTTT. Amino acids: CASSLGTSGNHADTQYF.

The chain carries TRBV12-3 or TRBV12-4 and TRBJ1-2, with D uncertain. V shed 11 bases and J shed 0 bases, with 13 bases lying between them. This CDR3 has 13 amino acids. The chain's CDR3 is CASGAIANYGYTF. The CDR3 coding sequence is TGTGCCTCCGGCGCCATAGCTAACTATGGCTACACCTTC.

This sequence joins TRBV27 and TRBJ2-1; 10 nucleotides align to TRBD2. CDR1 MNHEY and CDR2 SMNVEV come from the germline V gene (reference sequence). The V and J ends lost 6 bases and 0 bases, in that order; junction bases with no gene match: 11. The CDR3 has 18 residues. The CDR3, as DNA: TGTGCCAGCAGACCGGGACTAGCGCCGAGGAGCTCCTACAATGAGCAGTTCTTC. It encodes CASRPGLAPRSSYNEQFF.

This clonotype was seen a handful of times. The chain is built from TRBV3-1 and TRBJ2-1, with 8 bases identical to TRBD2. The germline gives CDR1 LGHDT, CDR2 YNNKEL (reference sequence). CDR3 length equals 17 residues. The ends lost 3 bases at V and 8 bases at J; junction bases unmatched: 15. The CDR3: CASSHRPSGLARDEQFF. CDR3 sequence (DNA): TGTGCCAGCAGCCATCGCCCTAGCGGGCTGGCCCGCGATGAGCAGTTCTTC.

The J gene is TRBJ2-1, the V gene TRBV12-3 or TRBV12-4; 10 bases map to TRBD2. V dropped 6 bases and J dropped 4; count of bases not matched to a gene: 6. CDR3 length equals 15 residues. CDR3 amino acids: CASSPAGGRYNEQFF. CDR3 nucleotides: TGTGCCAGCAGCCCAGCGGGAGGGCGTTACAATGAGCAGTTCTTC.

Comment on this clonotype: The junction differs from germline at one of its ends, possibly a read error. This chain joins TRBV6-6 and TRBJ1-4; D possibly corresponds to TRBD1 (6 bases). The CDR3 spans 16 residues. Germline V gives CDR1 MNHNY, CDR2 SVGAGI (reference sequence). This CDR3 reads CASSYRQASTNEELFF. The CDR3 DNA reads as TGTGCCAGCAGTTACCGACAGGCCTCAACTAATGAAGAACTGTTTTTT.

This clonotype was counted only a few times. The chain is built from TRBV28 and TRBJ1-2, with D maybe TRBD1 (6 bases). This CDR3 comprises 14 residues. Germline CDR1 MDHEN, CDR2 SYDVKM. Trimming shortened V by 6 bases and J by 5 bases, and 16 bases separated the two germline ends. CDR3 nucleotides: TGTGCCAGCAGGACGGACAGCATGGGATATGGCTACACCTTC. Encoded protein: CASRTDSMGYGYTF.

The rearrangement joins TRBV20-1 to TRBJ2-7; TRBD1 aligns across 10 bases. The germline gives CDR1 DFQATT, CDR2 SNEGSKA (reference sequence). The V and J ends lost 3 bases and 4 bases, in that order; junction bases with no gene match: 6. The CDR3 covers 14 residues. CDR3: CSASRDRGLYEQYF. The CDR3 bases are TGCAGTGCTAGTAGAGACAGGGGGCTATACGAGCAGTACTTC.

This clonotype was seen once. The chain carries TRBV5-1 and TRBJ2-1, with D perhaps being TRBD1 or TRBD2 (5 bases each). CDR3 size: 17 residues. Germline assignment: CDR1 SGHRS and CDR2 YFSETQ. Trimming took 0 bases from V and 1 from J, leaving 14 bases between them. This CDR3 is CASSLAVGVQSYNEQFF. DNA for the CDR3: TGCGCCAGCAGCTTGGCCGTGGGGGTGCAGTCCTACAATGAGCAGTTCTTC.

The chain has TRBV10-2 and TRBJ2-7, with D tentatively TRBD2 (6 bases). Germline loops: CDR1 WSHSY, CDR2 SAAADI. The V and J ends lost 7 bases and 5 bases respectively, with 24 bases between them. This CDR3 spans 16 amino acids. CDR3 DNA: TGCGCCAGCACGGTGGGGAAAACGCCCCGGGGGAACGAGCAGTACTTC. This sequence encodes CASTVGKTPRGNEQYF.